The clone carrying this T cell receptor (beta chain) was seen ten or more times. The same CDR3 arises from other DNA sequences in this sample as well. This specimen belongs to a study of blood T cell repertoires in COVID-19. Germline V gives CDR1 SNHLY, CDR2 FYNNEI. Trimming took 6 bases from V and 0 from J, leaving 6 bases between them. The CDR3 contains 13 residues. The table came from immunoSEQ multiplex PCR; TCRdb's copy has only in-frame clones and leaves some out. The table includes about 220,000 clones, 80% to 85% detected once. The rearrangement uses TRBV2 and TRBJ1-5; D call uncertain. The TCR was taken from a woman between 25 and 40 years old who had recovered from COVID-19. The sample was peripheral blood. The CDR3 region is CASRRDSNQPQHF. The CDR3 DNA reads as TGTGCCAGCAGGAGGGATAGCAATCAGCCCCAGCATTTT.